The source of this T cell receptor (beta chain) is a study of blood T cell repertoires in COVID-19. Across the whole study: Collection of acute and convalescent COVID-19 samples took place in the United States, Italy and Spain. Sources were T cells, B-cell-depleted T cells, or PBMCs; the material itself was cDNA or gDNA.

Original processing notes: By means of reference gene primer amplification, nucleated cell counts were estimated. Some clones are missing from TCRdb's copy, which holds only in-frame ones; the method was immunoSEQ multiplex PCR. The V and J calls and the clone size are those of that table, but D and trimming were determined from the DNA. The repertoire holds around 170,000 clones, with 88% as singletons. Trimming cost V 0 bases and J 7 bases, with 13 bases left between them. The CDR3 length is 14 residues. Germline V gene sequence: CDR1 LGHDT, CDR2 YNNKEL (reference sequence). This clone was detected many times.

This chain connects TRBV3-1 (or the pseudogene TRBV3-2) to TRBJ2-7; no clear D gene. The TCR sequence derives from a woman aged 25 to 39 with acute or convalescent COVID-19. Material: peripheral blood. The CDR3 loop reads CASSQDNMRREQYF. DNA of the CDR3: TGTGCCAGCAGCCAAGATAATATGAGGAGAGAGCAGTACTTC.